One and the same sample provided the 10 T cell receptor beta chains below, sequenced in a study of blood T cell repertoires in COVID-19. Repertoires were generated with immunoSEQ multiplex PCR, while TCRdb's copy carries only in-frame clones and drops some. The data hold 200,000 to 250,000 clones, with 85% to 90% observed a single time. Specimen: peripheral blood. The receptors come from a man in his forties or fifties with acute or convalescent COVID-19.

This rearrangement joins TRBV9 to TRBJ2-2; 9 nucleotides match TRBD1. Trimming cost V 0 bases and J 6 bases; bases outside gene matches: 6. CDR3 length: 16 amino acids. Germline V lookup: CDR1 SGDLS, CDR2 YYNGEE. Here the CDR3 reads CASSVEGQGWAGELFF. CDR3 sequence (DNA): TGTGCCAGCAGCGTAGAGGGACAGGGATGGGCCGGGGAGCTGTTTTTT. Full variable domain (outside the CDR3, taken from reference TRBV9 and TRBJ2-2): DSGVTQTPKHLITATGQRVTLRCSPRSGDLSVYWYQQSLDQGLQFLIQYYNGEERAKGNILERFSAQQFPDLHSELNLSSLELGDSALYFCASSVEGQGWAGELFFGEGSRLTVL.

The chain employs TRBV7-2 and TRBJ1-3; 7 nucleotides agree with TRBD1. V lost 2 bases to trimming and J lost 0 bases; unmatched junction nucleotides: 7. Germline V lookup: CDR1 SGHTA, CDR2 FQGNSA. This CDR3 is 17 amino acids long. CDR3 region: CASSLFSTGSSGNTIYF. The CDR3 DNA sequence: TGTGCCAGCAGCTTATTCTCGACAGGGTCCTCTGGAAACACCATATATTTT.

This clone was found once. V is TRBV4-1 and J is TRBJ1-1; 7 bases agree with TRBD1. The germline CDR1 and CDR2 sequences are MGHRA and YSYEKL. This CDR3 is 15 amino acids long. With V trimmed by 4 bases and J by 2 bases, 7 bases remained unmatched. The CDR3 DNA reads TGCGCCAGCAGCCTGGTCGGAGGGGGCAACACTGAAGCTTTCTTT. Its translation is CASSLVGGGNTEAFF.

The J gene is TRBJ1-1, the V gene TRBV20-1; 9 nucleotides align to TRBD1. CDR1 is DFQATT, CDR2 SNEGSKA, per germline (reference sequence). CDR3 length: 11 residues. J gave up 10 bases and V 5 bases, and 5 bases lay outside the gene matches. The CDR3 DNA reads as TGCAGTGCTGGGGGGGGACAGGGAGCTTTCTTT. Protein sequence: CSAGGGQGAFF.

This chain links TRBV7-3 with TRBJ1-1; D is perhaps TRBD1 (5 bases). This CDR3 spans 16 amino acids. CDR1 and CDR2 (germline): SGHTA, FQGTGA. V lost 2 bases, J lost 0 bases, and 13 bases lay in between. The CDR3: CASSLVPQGVNTEAFF. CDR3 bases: TGTGCCAGCAGCTTAGTCCCCCAGGGTGTGAACACTGAAGCTTTCTTT. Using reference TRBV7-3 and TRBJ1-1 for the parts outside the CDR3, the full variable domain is GAGVSQTPSNKVTEKGKYVELRCDPISGHTALYWYRQSLGQGPEFLIYFQGTGAADDSGLPNDRFFAVRPEGSVSTLKIQRTERGDSAVYLCASSLVPQGVNTEAFFGQGTRLTVV.

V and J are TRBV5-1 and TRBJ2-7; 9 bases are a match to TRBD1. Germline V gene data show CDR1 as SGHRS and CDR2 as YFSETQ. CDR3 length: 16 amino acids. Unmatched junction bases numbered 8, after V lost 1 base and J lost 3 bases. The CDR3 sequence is CASSLISGTGFYEQYF. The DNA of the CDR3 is TGCGCCAGCAGCTTGATTTCGGGGACAGGGTTCTACGAGCAGTACTTC.

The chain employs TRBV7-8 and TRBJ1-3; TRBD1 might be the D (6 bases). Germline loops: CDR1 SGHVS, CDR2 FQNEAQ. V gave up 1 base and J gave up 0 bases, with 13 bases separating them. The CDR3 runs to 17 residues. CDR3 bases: TGTGCCAGCAGCTTAGTGCCAGGGGCTGACTCTGGAAACACCATATATTTT. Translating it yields CASSLVPGADSGNTIYF.

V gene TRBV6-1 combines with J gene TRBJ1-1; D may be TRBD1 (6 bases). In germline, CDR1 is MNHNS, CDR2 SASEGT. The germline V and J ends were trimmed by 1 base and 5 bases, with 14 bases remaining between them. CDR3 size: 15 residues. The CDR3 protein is CASSEGTAFWTEAFF. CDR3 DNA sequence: TGTGCCAGCAGTGAAGGGACAGCTTTCTGGACTGAAGCTTTCTTT.

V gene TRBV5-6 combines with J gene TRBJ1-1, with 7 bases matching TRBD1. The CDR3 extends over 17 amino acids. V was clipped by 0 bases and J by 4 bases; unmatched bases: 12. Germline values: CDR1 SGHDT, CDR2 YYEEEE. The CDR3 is CASSLGQGGAPSTEAFF. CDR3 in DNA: TGTGCCAGCAGCTTGGGCCAGGGGGGCGCCCCTAGCACTGAAGCTTTCTTT.

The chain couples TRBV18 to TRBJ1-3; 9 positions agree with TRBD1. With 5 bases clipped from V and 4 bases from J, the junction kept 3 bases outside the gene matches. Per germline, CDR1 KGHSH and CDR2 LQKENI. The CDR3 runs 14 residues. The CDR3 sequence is CASSRTGDGNTIYF. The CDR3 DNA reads TGTGCCAGCTCAAGGACAGGGGACGGAAACACCATATATTTT.